These 23 T cell receptor beta chains originate from one sample sequenced in a study of blood T cells in healthy people across ages. Primed by a sample-barcoded 5' primer and a J-beta primer mix, a second PCR proceeded for about 6 to 12 cycles. A single record per CDR3 protein comes from TCRdb applying MiXCR to the 5' RACE reads. This table has roughly 680,000 distinct CDR3 sequences, about 50% appearing once. Material: blood. The receptors derive from a woman of 80 years or more in good health.

The chain couples TRBV20-1 to TRBJ1-6, with D possibly matching TRBD1 (6 bases). The V gene's germline CDR1 is DFQATT and CDR2 SNEGSKA (reference sequence). This CDR3 contains 16 residues. The V gene lost 6 bases and the J gene lost 0 bases, with 15 bases spanning the gap. The CDR3 bases are TGCAGTGCGGGAAGGGACACTAGCTCCTATAATTCACCCCTCCACTTT. Translating gives CSAGRDTSSYNSPLHF.

Regarding this clonotype: With a much larger clone just one base away, this may be a read error. The gene calls are TRBV5-6 and TRBJ2-4; 9 nucleotides agree with TRBD1. With V trimmed by 0 bases and J by 13 bases, 8 bases remained unmatched. CDR1 SGHDT and CDR2 YYEEEE come from the germline V gene. The CDR3 runs 14 residues. In nucleotides, the CDR3 is TGTGCCAGCAGCTTGGGGGACAGGGACAATGAGCAGTACTTC. Amino acids: CASSLGDRDNEQYF.

This clonotype came up many times. The chain recombines TRBV9 with TRBJ1-6, with a tentative D call TRBD1 (6 bases). V lost 0 bases and J lost 7, with 11 bases in between. The CDR3 extends over 15 amino acids. Germline lookup yields CDR1 SGDLS and CDR2 YYNGEE. The CDR3 loop reads CASSVAGGMNSPLHF. Written as DNA, the CDR3 is TGTGCCAGCAGCGTAGCCGGGGGCATGAATTCACCCCTCCACTTT.

This clonotype was found many times. This chain uses TRBV3-1 with TRBJ1-2, with TRBD1 matching over 9 bases. The V and J ends lost 4 bases and 4 bases, in that order; junction bases with no gene match: 4. CDR1 LGHDT and CDR2 YNNKEL come from the germline V gene (reference sequence). The CDR3 is made up of 14 amino acids. CDR3 loop: CASSRLGQGYGYTF. CDR3 DNA: TGTGCCAGCAGCCGCTTGGGACAGGGCTATGGCTACACCTTC.

Worth noting for this clonotype: Its ends do not fully match the called genes, so a read error is possible. The chain is built from TRBV5-1 and TRBJ2-1, with D uncertain. The J call is uncertain, as TRBJ2-7 better fits the DNA end. Per the germline V gene, CDR1 is SGHRS and CDR2 is YFSETQ. The CDR3 consists of 12 residues. CDR3 DNA sequence: TGTGCCAGCAGCCAGGCCTACAATGAGCAGTACTTC. Protein: CASSQAYNEQYF.

V is TRBV7-9 and J is TRBJ2-4; the D is unclear. Judging by the DNA end, TRBJ2-7 fits better; the J call may be wrong. Germline V gives CDR1 SEHNR, CDR2 FQNEAQ (reference sequence). CDR3 size: 13 residues. CDR3 region: CASSLMNRYEQYF. CDR3 bases: TGTGCCAGCAGCCTGATGAACAGATACGAGCAGTACTTC.

V gene TRBV12-3 or TRBV12-4 combines with J gene TRBJ1-3; D perhaps matches TRBD1 (5 bases). This CDR3 is built from 16 residues. Trimming took off 6 bases at V and 1 base at J, with 16 bases between the two ends. CDR3 amino acids: CASSRWEGRSGNTIYF. The CDR3 coding sequence is TGTGCCAGCAGCCGGTGGGAGGGGAGGTCTGGAAACACCATATATTTT.

In this sample, this clonotype turned up many times. This rearrangement joins TRBV7-2 to TRBJ2-3; 7 bases are shared with TRBD1. V was clipped by 3 bases and J by 6 bases; unmatched bases: 6. Germline values: CDR1 SGHTA, CDR2 FQGNSA. This CDR3 contains 14 residues. Here the CDR3 DNA reads TGTGCCAGCAGCTTTTTGGGACAGACGGATACGCAGTATTTT. This sequence encodes CASSFLGQTDTQYF.

This clonotype was detected ten times or more. The chain recombines TRBV6-5 with TRBJ2-1; the match to TRBD1 covers 9 bases. The V gene's germline CDR1 is MNHEY and CDR2 SVGAGI. The trim removed 2 bases at V and 6 bases at J, leaving 8 bases unmatched. This CDR3 contains 16 residues. The CDR3 bases are TGTGCCAGCAGTTACGCCTCGGACAGGGGAATCAATGAGCAGTTCTTC. As protein: CASSYASDRGINEQFF.

This clonotype has at least ten counts. The chain uses TRBV21-1 and TRBJ2-3. TRBV21-1 counts as a pseudogene. CDR3 size: 13 residues. Written as DNA, the CDR3 is TGTGCCAGCAGCAAAGACGATGGAGATACGCAGTATTTT. Residues: CASSKDDGDTQYF.

This chain connects TRBV10-3 to TRBJ1-1; no definite D call. The CDR3 is 13 amino acids. Germline loops: CDR1 ENHRY, CDR2 SYGVKD. V was trimmed by 0 bases and J by 5 bases, leaving 7 bases between them. The CDR3 DNA is TGTGCCATCAGTGAGTCCACGCGAACTGAAGCTTTCTTT. It is translated as CAISESTRTEAFF.

This chain joins TRBV7-9 and TRBJ2-1; D gene ambiguous. This CDR3 region has 16 residues. Trimming removed 5 bases at V and 7 bases at J, with 21 bases between. CDR1 and CDR2 from the germline V gene are SEHNR and FQNEAQ (reference sequence). CDR3 coding DNA: TGTGCCAGCAGCCGCACTGCAGCGTCAGGTCGGAATGAGCAGTTCTTC. Amino acids: CASSRTAASGRNEQFF.

Many counts were recorded for this clonotype. The chain links TRBV7-9 to TRBJ2-5; D not certain. The CDR3 runs 12 residues. Germline V gene lookup returns CDR1 SEHNR and CDR2 FQNEAQ (reference sequence). V gave up 5 bases and J gave up 11 bases, with 15 bases separating them. CDR3 bases: TGTGCCAGCAGCCCCTGGCTCGGAGAGCAGTACTTC. Amino acid sequence: CASSPWLGEQYF.

This clonotype has at least ten counts. The rearrangement joins TRBV29-1 to TRBJ2-3, with D hard to call. The CDR3 totals 12 residues. CDR1 is SQVTM, CDR2 ANQGSEA, per germline. The V and J ends lost 3 bases and 2 bases respectively, with 6 bases between them. CDR3 DNA sequence: TGCAGCGTTGAGGGCAACACAGATACGCAGTATTTT. Its translation is CSVEGNTDTQYF.

This clonotype was found many times. The rearrangement uses TRBV7-8 and TRBJ2-3; D may be TRBD2 (5 bases). This CDR3 has 15 residues. V was cut by 7 bases and J by 2 bases, with 16 bases left in between. Germline values: CDR1 SGHVS, CDR2 FQNEAQ. The CDR3 DNA sequence: TGTGCCAGCAACTACCTTGGGAGATACACAGATACGCAGTATTTT. It codes for CASNYLGRYTDTQYF.

CDR3 loop: CASSYSSTYEQYF. DNA for the CDR3: TGTGCCAGCAGCTATTCGTCCACGTACGAGCAGTACTTC. V is TRBV7-2 and J is TRBJ2-4, with D hard to call. The better agreement between TRBJ2-7 and the DNA end casts doubt on the J call. The CDR3 covers 13 residues. The V gene's germline CDR1 is SGHTA and CDR2 FQGNSA.

The chain joins TRBV6-6 to TRBJ2-1, with 9 bases fitting TRBD2. The CDR3 runs to 16 residues. Germline CDR1 and CDR2: MNHNY and SVGAGI (reference sequence). V shed 5 bases, J shed 6 bases, and the junction held 11 bases outside the gene matches. CDR3 nucleotide sequence: TGTGCCAGCAGTAATAGCGGGGGCCCCCGTTTCAATGAGCAGTTCTTC. It specifies CASSNSGGPRFNEQFF.

This clonotype was seen a handful of times. This may arise from a read error, as a much more abundant clone is one base away. This sequence joins TRBV10-3 and TRBJ1-2; 8 positions match TRBD1. Germline V CDR1 and CDR2: ENHRY, SYGVKD. The CDR3 is 14 residues long. Unmatched junction bases numbered 7, after V lost 2 bases and J lost 8 bases. This CDR3 is CAISEATGAGGYTF. CDR3 nucleotide sequence: TGTGCCATCAGTGAGGCGACAGGGGCGGGAGGCTACACCTTC.

As for this clonotype: Being one base from a much bigger clone, this may be a read error. V usage is TRBV7-9 and J usage is TRBJ2-7; 7 nucleotides align to TRBD1. This CDR3 is 12 amino acids long. Germline lookup yields CDR1 SEHNR and CDR2 FQNEAQ (reference sequence). The CDR3 coding sequence is TGTGCCGCCGGGACAGACTCCTGCGAGCAGTACTTC. This sequence encodes CAAGTDSCEQYF.

The rearrangement uses TRBV11-2 and TRBJ1-2, with a possible D match to TRBD1 (6 bases). The germline V gene has CDR1 SGHAT and CDR2 FQNNGV. Trimming left V 5 bases short and J 4 bases short, with 14 bases between. CDR3 length: 14 amino acids. The CDR3 region is CASSLSQGIYGYTF. The CDR3 region has the DNA TGTGCCAGCAGCCTCTCCCAGGGGATCTATGGCTACACCTTC. The full variable domain, with the rest looked up from reference TRBV11-2 and TRBJ1-2, is EAGVAQSPRYKIIEKRQSVAFWCNPISGHATLYWYQQILGQGPKLLIQFQNNGVVDDSQLPKDRFSAERLKGVDSTLKIQPAKLEDSAVYLCASSLSQGIYGYTFGSGTRLTVV.

The chain joins TRBV29-1 to TRBJ2-3, with no clear D. Per germline, CDR1 SQVTM and CDR2 ANQGSEA. The CDR3 length is 16 residues. With 6 bases removed from V and 0 bases from J, the gap between germline ends came to 19 bases. The CDR3 bases are TGCAGCGTCCTGAGTCCAGCAACTATTAGCACAGATACGCAGTATTTT. Its translation is CSVLSPATISTDTQYF.

Many counts were recorded for this clonotype. The chain combines TRBV20-1 with TRBJ1-5; TRBD1 aligns across 9 bases. The germline V gene has CDR1 DFQATT and CDR2 SNEGSKA (reference sequence). The CDR3 spans 17 residues. Trimming cost V 1 base and J 7 bases; bases outside gene matches: 14. This CDR3 is CSARGNRGLPTRQPQHF. The CDR3 nucleotides read TGCAGTGCTAGAGGAAACAGGGGGCTCCCTACCAGGCAGCCCCAGCATTTT.

This clonotype came up many times. The chain carries TRBV28 and TRBJ2-7; 8 bases fit TRBD2. This CDR3 region has 15 residues. The V and J ends lost 4 bases and 6 bases, in that order; junction bases with no gene match: 11. Germline values: CDR1 MDHEN, CDR2 SYDVKM. The CDR3 sequence is CASSSPGGRLIEQYF. The CDR3 bases are TGTGCCAGCAGTTCCCCGGGAGGGAGGTTGATCGAGCAGTACTTC.